A selection of T cell receptor beta chains follows, all from one sample in a study of cytomegalovirus exposure and HLA in healthy donors. TCRdb keeps only in-frame clones here, not all; method: immunoSEQ multiplex PCR. The table has about 83,000 clones, 70% to 75% seen once. Sequenced: PBMCs. The source is a man in his 60s in good health and CMV-seronegative. The CDR3 runs from the conserved cysteine through the conserved F or W. A D gene is named only where the DNA matches it firmly. A row's size may be missing; if present it is once, few, many or a size class.

j_gene: TRBJ2-5
v_gene: TRBV19
d_gene: TRBD1
abundance: -
CDR3aa: CASRGRGKETQYF
CDR3nt: TGTGCCAGTAGAGGCAGGGGGAAAGAGACCCAGTACTTC

j_gene: TRBJ1-2
v_gene: TRBV6-6
d_gene: TRBD1
abundance: -
CDR3aa: CASSTGQGVRNYGYTF
CDR3nt: TGTGCCAGCAGTACGGGACAGGGAGTACGCAACTATGGCTACACCTTC

j_gene: TRBJ2-3
v_gene: TRBV4-1
d_gene: TRBD2
abundance: -
CDR3aa: CASSPYRDSGGITDTQYF
CDR3nt: TGCGCCAGCAGCCCGTATCGAGATAGCGGGGGAATCACAGATACGCAGTATTTT

j_gene: TRBJ1-6
v_gene: TRBV5-6
d_gene: TRBD1
abundance: few
CDR3aa: CASSGRDSQNSPLHF
CDR3nt: TGTGCCAGCAGCGGAAGGGACAGTCAGAATTCACCCCTCCACTTT

j_gene: TRBJ1-4
v_gene: TRBV19
d_gene: TRBD1
abundance: few
CDR3aa: CASSMGQGANEKLFF
CDR3nt: TGTGCCAGTAGTATGGGACAGGGGGCTAATGAAAAACTGTTTTTT

j_gene: TRBJ1-1
v_gene: TRBV6-6
d_gene: -
abundance: few
CDR3aa: CASSHDRTTEAFF
CDR3nt: TGTGCCAGCAGCCATGACAGAACCACTGAAGCTTTCTTT

j_gene: TRBJ2-3
v_gene: TRBV29-1
d_gene: TRBD2
abundance: -
CDR3aa: CSVAGEGNTQYF
CDR3nt: TGCAGCGTTGCCGGGGAGGGGAATACGCAGTATTTT

j_gene: TRBJ2-7
v_gene: TRBV28
d_gene: -
abundance: -
CDR3aa: CASSSGVHEQYF
CDR3nt: TGTGCCAGCAGTTCTGGAGTCCACGAGCAGTACTTC

j_gene: TRBJ1-2
v_gene: TRBV28
d_gene: TRBD1
abundance: -
CDR3aa: CASSLSTGSGYTF
CDR3nt: TGTGCCAGCAGTTTATCGACAGGGTCCGGCTACACCTTC

j_gene: TRBJ2-3
v_gene: TRBV30
d_gene: TRBD1
abundance: -
CDR3aa: CAWSPDRGAGDTQYF
CDR3nt: TGTGCCTGGAGTCCTGACAGGGGCGCGGGAGATACGCAGTATTTT

j_gene: TRBJ1-4
v_gene: TRBV11-2
d_gene: -
abundance: once
CDR3aa: CASSRAQGGHEKLFF
CDR3nt: TGTGCCAGCAGCCGCGCCCAGGGCGGACATGAAAAACTGTTTTTT

j_gene: TRBJ2-7
v_gene: TRBV16
d_gene: TRBD2
abundance: -
CDR3aa: CASSQSIAGARF
CDR3nt: TGTGCCAGCAGCCAATCGATAGCGGGGGCCCGCTTC

j_gene: TRBJ1-4
v_gene: TRBV5-1
d_gene: TRBD1
abundance: -
CDR3aa: CASRPGTGGREKLFF
CDR3nt: TGCGCCAGCAGGCCCGGGACAGGGGGGCGCGAAAAACTGTTTTTT

j_gene: TRBJ2-7
v_gene: TRBV7-3
d_gene: TRBD2
abundance: -
CDR3aa: CASSPHAPSAGGLYEQYF
CDR3nt: TGTGCCAGCAGCCCCCATGCCCCCTCTGCGGGGGGATTGTACGAGCAGTACTTC

j_gene: TRBJ1-6
v_gene: TRBV12-5
d_gene: -
abundance: -
CDR3aa: CASAGSQNNAGSPPHF
CDR3nt: TGTGCTAGTGCCGGATCCCAGAATAATGCGGGTTCACCCCCCCACTTT

j_gene: TRBJ1-1
v_gene: TRBV7-3
d_gene: -
abundance: -
CDR3aa: CASSLRAGMNTEAFF
CDR3nt: TGTGCCAGCAGCTTAAGGGCAGGGATGAACACTGAAGCTTTCTTT

j_gene: TRBJ1-4
v_gene: TRBV5-1
d_gene: -
abundance: few
CDR3aa: CASRLTGATNEKLFF
CDR3nt: TGCGCCAGCAGGCTGACAGGAGCAACTAATGAAAAACTGTTTTTT

j_gene: TRBJ1-2
v_gene: TRBV2
d_gene: TRBD1
abundance: few
CDR3aa: CASSDDRGSQGNYGYTF
CDR3nt: TGTGCCAGCAGTGACGACAGGGGCTCACAGGGAAACTATGGCTACACCTTC

j_gene: TRBJ2-5
v_gene: TRBV9
d_gene: TRBD1
abundance: -
CDR3aa: CASSRASTGGMETQYF
CDR3nt: TGTGCCAGCAGCCGGGCTTCGACAGGGGGCATGGAGACCCAGTACTTC

j_gene: TRBJ2-7
v_gene: TRBV4-2
d_gene: -
abundance: -
CDR3aa: CASSPRRYYEQYF
CDR3nt: TGTGCCAGCAGCCCCCGCCGGTACTACGAGCAGTACTTC

j_gene: TRBJ2-7
v_gene: TRBV14
d_gene: -
abundance: -
CDR3aa: CASSHQNGAYEQYF
CDR3nt: TGTGCCAGCAGCCACCAAAACGGGGCCTACGAGCAGTACTTC

j_gene: TRBJ1-2
v_gene: TRBV6-5
d_gene: -
abundance: few
CDR3aa: CASTETGTPLVGYTF
CDR3nt: TGTGCCAGCACCGAAACCGGGACTCCGTTAGTCGGCTACACCTTC